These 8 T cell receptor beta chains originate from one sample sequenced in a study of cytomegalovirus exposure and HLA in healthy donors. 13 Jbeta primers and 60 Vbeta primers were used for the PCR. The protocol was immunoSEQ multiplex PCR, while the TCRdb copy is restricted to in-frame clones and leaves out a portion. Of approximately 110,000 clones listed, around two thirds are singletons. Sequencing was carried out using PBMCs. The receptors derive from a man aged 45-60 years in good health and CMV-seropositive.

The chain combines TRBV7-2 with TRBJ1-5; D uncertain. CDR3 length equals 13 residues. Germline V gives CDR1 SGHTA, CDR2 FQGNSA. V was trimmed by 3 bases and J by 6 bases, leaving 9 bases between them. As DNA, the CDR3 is TGTGCCAGCAGCTTTACAACAGTTCAGCCCCAGCATTTT. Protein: CASSFTTVQPQHF.

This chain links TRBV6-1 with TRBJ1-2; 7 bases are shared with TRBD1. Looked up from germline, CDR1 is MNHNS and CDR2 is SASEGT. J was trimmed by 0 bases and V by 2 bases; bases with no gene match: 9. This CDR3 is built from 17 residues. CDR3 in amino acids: CASSEWVRGDSNYGYTF. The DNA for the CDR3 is TGTGCCAGCAGTGAATGGGTCAGGGGGGATTCTAACTATGGCTACACCTTC.

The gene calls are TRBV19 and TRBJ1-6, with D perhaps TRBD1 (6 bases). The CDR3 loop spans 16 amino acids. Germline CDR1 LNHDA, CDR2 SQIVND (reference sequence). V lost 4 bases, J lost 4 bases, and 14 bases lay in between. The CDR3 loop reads CASSRNRDKYNSPLHF. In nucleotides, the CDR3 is TGTGCCAGTAGTAGAAACCGGGACAAGTATAATTCACCCCTCCACTTT.

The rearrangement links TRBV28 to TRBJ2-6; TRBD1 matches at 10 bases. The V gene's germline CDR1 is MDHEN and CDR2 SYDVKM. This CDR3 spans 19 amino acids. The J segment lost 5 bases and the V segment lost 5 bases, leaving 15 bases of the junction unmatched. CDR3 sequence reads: CASSAPPGTGAFRANVLTF. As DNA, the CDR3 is TGTGCCAGCAGTGCCCCACCCGGGACAGGGGCCTTTAGGGCCAACGTCCTGACTTTC.

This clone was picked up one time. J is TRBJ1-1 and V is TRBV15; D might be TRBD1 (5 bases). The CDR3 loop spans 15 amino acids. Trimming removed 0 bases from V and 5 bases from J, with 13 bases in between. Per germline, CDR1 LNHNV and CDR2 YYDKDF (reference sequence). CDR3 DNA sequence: TGTGCCACCAGCAGAGATCGGCAGGGAGGGACTGAAGCTTTCTTT. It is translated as CATSRDRQGGTEAFF.

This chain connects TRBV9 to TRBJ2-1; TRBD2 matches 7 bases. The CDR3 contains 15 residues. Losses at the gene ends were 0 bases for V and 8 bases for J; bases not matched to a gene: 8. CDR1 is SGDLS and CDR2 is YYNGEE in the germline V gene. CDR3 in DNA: TGTGCCAGCAGCGTAGGTGGCGGGGGAATCGATGAGCAGTTCTTC. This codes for CASSVGGGGIDEQFF. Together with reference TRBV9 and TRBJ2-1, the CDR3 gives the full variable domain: DSGVTQTPKHLITATGQRVTLRCSPRSGDLSVYWYQQSLDQGLQFLIQYYNGEERAKGNILERFSAQQFPDLHSELNLSSLELGDSALYFCASSVGGGGIDEQFFGPGTRLTVL.

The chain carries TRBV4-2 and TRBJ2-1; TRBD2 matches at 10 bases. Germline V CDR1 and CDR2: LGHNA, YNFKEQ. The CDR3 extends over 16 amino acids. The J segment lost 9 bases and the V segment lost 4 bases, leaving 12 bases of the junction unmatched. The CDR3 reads CASSPRASGSLGEQFF. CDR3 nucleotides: TGTGCCAGCAGCCCGCGGGCTAGCGGGAGTTTAGGTGAGCAGTTCTTC.

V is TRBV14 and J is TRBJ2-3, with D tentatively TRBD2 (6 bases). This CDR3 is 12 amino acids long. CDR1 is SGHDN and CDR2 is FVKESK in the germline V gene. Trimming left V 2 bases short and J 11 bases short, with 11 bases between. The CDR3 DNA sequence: TGTGCCAGCAGCCAAACTCCGGAGGGGCAGTATTTT. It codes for CASSQTPEGQYF.